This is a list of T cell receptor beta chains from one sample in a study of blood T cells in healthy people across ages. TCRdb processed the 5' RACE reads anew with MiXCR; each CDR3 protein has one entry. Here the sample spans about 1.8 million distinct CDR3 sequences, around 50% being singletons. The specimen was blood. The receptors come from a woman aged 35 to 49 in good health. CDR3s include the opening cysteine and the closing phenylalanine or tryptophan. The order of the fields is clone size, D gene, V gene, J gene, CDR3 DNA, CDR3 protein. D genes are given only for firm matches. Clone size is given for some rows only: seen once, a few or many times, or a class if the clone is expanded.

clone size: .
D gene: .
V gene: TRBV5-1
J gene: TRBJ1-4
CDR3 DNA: TGCGCCAGCAGCTTGGCGGAGGGATTTGGTTCAACTAATGAAAAACTGTTTTTT
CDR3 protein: CASSLAEGFGSTNEKLFF

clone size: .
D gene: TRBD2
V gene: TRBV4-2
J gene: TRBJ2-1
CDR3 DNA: TGTGTCAGCAGCCCGGGACTAGCGGGGGCCCTCAATGAGCAGTTCTTC
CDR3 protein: CVSSPGLAGALNEQFF

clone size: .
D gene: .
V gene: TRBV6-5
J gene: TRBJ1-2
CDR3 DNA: TGTGCCAGCAGTTATAACCCAGGGATGAGGGATGGCTACACCTTC
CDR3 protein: CASSYNPGMRDGYTF

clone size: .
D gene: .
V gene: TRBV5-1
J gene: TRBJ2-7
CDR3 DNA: TGCGCCAGCAGCTTGGATACCGGGACAAGAGATTACGAGCAGTACTTC
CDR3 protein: CASSLDTGTRDYEQYF

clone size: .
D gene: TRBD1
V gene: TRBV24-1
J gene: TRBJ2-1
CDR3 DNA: TGTGCCACCAGTGACCAGACAGGGCTTTCCGACAATGAGCAGTTCTTC
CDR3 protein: CATSDQTGLSDNEQFF

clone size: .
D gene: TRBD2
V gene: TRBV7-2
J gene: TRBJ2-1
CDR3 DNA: TGTGCCAGCAGCTCGGGACTAGCTTGCAATGAGCAGTTCTTC
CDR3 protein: CASSSGLACNEQFF

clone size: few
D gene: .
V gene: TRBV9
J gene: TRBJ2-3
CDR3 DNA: TGTGCCAGCAGCGTAGAAGGCCGGGGAGCCTACTCGCAGTATTTT
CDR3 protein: CASSVEGRGAYSQYF

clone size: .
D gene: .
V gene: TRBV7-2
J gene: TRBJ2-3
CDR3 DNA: TGTGCCAGCAGCTCAAGGACGGTAGGGGGTACGCAGTATTTT
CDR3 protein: CASSSRTVGGTQYF

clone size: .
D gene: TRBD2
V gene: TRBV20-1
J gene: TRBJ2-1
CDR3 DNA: TGCAGTGCTGGTCGACTAGCGGGGACCTACAATGAGCAGTTCTTC
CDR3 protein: CSAGRLAGTYNEQFF

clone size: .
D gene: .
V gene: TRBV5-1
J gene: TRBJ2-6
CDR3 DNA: TGCGCCAGCAGAAGGTCTCCAGGGACCCCCTCTGGGGCCAACGTCCTGACTTTC
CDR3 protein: CASRRSPGTPSGANVLTF

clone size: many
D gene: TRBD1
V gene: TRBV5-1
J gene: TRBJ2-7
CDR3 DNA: TGCGCCAGCAGCTGGGGACAGGGACAGTACTTC
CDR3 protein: CASSWGQGQYF

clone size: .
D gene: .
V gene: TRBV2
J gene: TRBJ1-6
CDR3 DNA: TGTGCCAGCTTGGTCCAGGGAACGACCTATAATTCACCCCTCCACTTT
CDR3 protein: CASLVQGTTYNSPLHF

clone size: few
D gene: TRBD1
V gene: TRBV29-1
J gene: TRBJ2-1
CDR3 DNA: TGCAGCGTTGGCCGACAGGGAACGAGGAATGAGCAGTTCTTC
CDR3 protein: CSVGRQGTRNEQFF

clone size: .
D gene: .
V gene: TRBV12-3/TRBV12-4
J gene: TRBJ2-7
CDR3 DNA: TGTGCCAGCAGCCAGATAGAGACCTACGAGCAGTACTTC
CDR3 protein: CASSQIETYEQYF

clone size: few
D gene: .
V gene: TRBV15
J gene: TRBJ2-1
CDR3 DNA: TGTGCCACCAGCAGAGATCCCCTAGCAGGGGAGCAGTTCTTC
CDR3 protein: CATSRDPLAGEQFF

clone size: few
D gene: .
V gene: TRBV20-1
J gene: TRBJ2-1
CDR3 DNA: TGCAGTGCTCCCGACCATTACAATGAGCAGTTCTTC
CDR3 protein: CSAPDHYNEQFF